These T cell receptor beta chains were read from a single sample in a study of blood T cell repertoires in COVID-19. The repertoire was sequenced with immunoSEQ multiplex PCR; TCRdb's copy has only in-frame clones and lacks some. Of about 220,000 clones listed, approximately 78% are singletons. The source material was peripheral blood. The receptors shown here come from an elderly woman with COVID-19, enrolled during active disease. CDR3s include the opening cysteine and the closing phenylalanine or tryptophan. D genes are given only for firm matches. Only some rows state a clone size, as once, few, many or a class for expanded clones.

TRBJ1-4 . . TRBV5-8 TGTGCCAGCAGCTCCTCCCCCCGGGGTGCAACTAATGAAAAACTGTTTTTT CASSSSPRGATNEKLFF
TRBJ2-7 . . TRBV5-5 TGTGCCAGCAGCTCGGGGGACGATAAGAAGCAGTACTTC CASSSGDDKKQYF
TRBJ1-1 . . TRBV4-1 TGCGCCAGCAGCCAAGATGGGCCCCAAAACACTGAAGCTTTCTTT CASSQDGPQNTEAFF
TRBJ1-2 TRBD1 . TRBV3-1/TRBV3-2 TGTGCCAGCAGCCGCGTACAGGGGGCGGATGGCTACACCTTC CASSRVQGADGYTF
TRBJ1-2 TRBD1 . TRBV4-1 TGCGCCAGCAGCCCCAGTCTTAACAGGGGGGACGGCTATGGCTACACCTTC CASSPSLNRGDGYGYTF
TRBJ1-4 TRBD1 . TRBV6-8 TGTGCCAGCGCCGAGTTGGACAGGCCCAACGCAACTAATGAAAAACTGTTTTTT CASAELDRPNATNEKLFF
TRBJ1-2 TRBD1 . TRBV5-1 TGCGCCAGCAGAGGGGGCGAAAACTATGGCTACACCTTC CASRGGENYGYTF
TRBJ1-5 . few TRBV19 TGTGCCAGCACGGACATCACGAATAGCAATCAGCCCCAGCATTTT CASTDITNSNQPQHF
TRBJ2-3 TRBD1 . TRBV9 TGTGCCAGCAGCGTAGACAACAGGGGGGATACGCAGTATTTT CASSVDNRGDTQYF
TRBJ2-1 TRBD2 . TRBV2 TGTGCCAGCATGCGAGAAAGCGGGAGCGGCGAGCAGTTCTTC CASMRESGSGEQFF
TRBJ2-2 TRBD2 few TRBV11-2 TGTGCCAGCAGCTCATTTAAGGGACTAGCGGGTCGGACCGGGGAGCTGTTTTTT CASSSFKGLAGRTGELFF
TRBJ1-1 . . TRBV29-1 TGCAGCGTTGCAGGAGAGGGACACGGAGTATTCACTGAAGCTTTCTTT CSVAGEGHGVFTEAFF
TRBJ2-1 . once TRBV28 TGTGCCAGCAGTCCCGGGACCTACAATGAGCAGTTCTTC CASSPGTYNEQFF
TRBJ1-2 TRBD1 . TRBV28 TGTGCCAGCAGCACTGGGGGGACAGGGGCTGGCTACACCTTC CASSTGGTGAGYTF
TRBJ2-1 . . TRBV18 TGTGCCAGCTCACCGCTTCGGGAGAATGAGCAGTTCTTC CASSPLRENEQFF
TRBJ2-3 TRBD2 . TRBV5-4 TGTGCCAGCAGCCTAAGACTAGCGGGAGGCCGCACAGATACGCAGTATTTT CASSLRLAGGRTDTQYF
TRBJ2-1 TRBD2 . TRBV5-1 TGCGCCAGCAGCACACCGGGACTAGCGGGGATTGGGGAGCAGTTCTTC CASSTPGLAGIGEQFF
TRBJ1-3 . . TRBV13 TGTGCCAGCAGATCCTTGGAGGCTGGAAACACCATATATTTT CASRSLEAGNTIYF
TRBJ2-7 TRBD1 . TRBV5-1 TGCGCCAGCAGCTCCCAGGGGGTCTACGAGCAGTACTTC CASSSQGVYEQYF
TRBJ2-3 . . TRBV2 TGTGCCAGCAGCGGGAACCGCTACACAGATACGCAGTATTTT CASSGNRYTDTQYF
TRBJ1-2 . . TRBV6-2/TRBV6-3 TGTGCCAGCAGTTCGTCTTATGGCTACACCTTC CASSSSYGYTF